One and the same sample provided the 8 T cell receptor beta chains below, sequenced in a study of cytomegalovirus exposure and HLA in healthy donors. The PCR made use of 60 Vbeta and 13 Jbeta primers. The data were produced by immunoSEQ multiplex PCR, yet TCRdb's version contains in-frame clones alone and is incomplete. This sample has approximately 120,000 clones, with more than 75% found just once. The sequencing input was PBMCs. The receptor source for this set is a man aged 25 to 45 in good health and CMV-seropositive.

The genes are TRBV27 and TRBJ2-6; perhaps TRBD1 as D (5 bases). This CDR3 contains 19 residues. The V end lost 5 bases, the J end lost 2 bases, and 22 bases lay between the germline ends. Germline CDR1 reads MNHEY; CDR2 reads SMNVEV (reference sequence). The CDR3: CASSPLRAGILTGANVLTF. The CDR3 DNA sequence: TGTGCCAGCAGTCCACTTCGGGCAGGGATCTTAACTGGGGCCAACGTCCTGACTTTC. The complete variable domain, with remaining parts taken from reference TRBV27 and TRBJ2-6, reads EAQVTQNPRYLITVTGKKLTVTCSQNMNHEYMSWYRQDPGLGLRQIYYSMNVEVTDKGDVPEGYKVSRKEKRNFPLILESPSPNQTSLYFCASSPLRAGILTGANVLTFGAGSRLTVL.

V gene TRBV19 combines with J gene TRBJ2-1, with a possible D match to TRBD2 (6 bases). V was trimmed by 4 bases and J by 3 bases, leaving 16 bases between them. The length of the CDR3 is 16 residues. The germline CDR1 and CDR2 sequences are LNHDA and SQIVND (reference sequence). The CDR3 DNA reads TGTGCCAGTAGTAGACCTAGCGTCCAGGGCTACAATGAGCAGTTCTTC. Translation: CASSRPSVQGYNEQFF. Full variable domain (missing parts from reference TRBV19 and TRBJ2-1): DGGITQSPKYLFRKEGQNVTLSCEQNLNHDAMYWYRQDPGQGLRLIYYSQIVNDFQKGDIAEGYSVSREKKESFPLTVTSAQKNPTAFYLCASSRPSVQGYNEQFFGPGTRLTVL.

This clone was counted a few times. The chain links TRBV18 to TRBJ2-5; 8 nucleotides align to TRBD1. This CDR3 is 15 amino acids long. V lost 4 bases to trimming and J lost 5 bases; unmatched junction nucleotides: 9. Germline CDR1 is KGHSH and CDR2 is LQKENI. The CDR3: CASSQAPTGGETQYF. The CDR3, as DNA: TGTGCCAGCTCACAAGCCCCAACAGGGGGTGAGACCCAGTACTTC.

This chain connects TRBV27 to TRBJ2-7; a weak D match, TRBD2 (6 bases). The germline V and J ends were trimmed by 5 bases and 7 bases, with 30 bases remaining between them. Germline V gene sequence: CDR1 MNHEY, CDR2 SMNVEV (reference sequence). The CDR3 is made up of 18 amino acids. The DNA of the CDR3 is TGTGCCAGCAGTCCCCTCTCCGGGGTAGCGGCCTTGAGAGGGGAGCAGTACTTC. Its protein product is CASSPLSGVAALRGEQYF.

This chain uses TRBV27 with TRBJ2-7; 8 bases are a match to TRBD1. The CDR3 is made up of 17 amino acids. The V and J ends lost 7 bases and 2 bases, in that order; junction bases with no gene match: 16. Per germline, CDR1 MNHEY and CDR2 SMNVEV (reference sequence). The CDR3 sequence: CASTEKGWAGGPYEQYF. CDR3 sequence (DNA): TGTGCCAGCACCGAAAAGGGGTGGGCAGGGGGCCCCTACGAGCAGTACTTC.

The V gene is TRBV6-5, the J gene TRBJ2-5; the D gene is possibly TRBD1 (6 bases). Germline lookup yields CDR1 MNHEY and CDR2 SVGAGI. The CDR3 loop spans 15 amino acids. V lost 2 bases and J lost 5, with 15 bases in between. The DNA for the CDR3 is TGTGCCAGCAGTTACGCAGGGGCTGGTAGGGAGACCCAGTACTTC. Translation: CASSYAGAGRETQYF.

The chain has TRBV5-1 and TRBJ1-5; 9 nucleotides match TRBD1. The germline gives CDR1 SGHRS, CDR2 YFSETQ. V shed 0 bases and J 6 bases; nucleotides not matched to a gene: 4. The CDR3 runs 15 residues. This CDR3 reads CASSLGTGAGQPQHF. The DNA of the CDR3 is TGCGCCAGCAGCTTGGGGACAGGGGCGGGTCAGCCCCAGCATTTT.

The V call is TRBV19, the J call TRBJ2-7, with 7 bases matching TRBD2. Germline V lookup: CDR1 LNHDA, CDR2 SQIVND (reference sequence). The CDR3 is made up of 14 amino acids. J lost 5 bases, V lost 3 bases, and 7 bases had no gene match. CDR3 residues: CASSMPGGRHEQYF. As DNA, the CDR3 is TGTGCCAGTAGTATGCCCGGGGGGAGACACGAGCAGTACTTC.